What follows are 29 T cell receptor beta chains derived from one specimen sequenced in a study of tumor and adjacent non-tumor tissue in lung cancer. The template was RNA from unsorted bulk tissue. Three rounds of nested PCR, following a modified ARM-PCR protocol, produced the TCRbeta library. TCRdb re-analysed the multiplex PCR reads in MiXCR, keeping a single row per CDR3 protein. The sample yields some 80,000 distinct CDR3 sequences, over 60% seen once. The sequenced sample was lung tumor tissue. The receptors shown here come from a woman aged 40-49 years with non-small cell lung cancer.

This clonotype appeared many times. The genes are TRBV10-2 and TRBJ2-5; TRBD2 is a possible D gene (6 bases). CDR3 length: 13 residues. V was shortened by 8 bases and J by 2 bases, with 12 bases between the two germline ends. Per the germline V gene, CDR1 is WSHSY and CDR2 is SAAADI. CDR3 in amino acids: CASGRDLQETQYF. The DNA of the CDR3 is TGCGCCAGCGGACGGGACTTACAAGAGACCCAGTACTTC.

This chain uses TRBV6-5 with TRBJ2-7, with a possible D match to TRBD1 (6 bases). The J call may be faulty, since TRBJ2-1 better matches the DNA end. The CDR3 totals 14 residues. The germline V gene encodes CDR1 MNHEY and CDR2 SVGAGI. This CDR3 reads CASSSPSKGHEQFF. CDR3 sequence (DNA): TGTGCCAGCAGTTCCCCAAGTAAGGGACACGAGCAGTTCTTC.

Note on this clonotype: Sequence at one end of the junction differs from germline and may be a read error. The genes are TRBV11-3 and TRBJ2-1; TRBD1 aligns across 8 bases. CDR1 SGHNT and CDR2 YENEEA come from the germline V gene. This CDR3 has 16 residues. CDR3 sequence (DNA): TGTGCCAACAGCAACCGACAGGGGAGCTCATACAATGAGCAGTTCTTC. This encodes CANSNRQGSSYNEQFF.

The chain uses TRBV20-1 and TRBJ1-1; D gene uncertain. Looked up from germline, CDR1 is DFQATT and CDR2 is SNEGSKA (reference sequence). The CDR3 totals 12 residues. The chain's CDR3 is CNDPERGSEAFF. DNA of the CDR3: TGCAATGACCCCGAGCGGGGTTCTGAAGCTTTCTTT.

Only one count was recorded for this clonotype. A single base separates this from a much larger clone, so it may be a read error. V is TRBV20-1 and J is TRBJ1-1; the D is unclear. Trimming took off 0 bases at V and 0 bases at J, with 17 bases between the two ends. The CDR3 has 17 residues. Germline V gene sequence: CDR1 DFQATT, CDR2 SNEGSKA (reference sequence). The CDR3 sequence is CSARDQQESTLNTEAFF. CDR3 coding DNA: TGCAGTGCTAGAGATCAGCAGGAAAGCACCCTGAACACTGAAGCTTTCTTT.

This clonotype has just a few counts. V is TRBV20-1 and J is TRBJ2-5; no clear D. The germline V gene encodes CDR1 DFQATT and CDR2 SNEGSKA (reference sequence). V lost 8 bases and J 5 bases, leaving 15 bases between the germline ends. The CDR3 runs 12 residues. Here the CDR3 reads CSKDGPRETQYF. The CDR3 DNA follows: TGCAGTAAGGATGGACCCCGGGAGACCCAGTACTTC.

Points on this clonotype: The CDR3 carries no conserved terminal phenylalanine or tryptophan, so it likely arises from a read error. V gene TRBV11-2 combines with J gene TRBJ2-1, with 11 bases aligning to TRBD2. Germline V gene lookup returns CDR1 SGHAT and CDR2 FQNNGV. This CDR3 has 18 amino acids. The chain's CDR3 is CASSSRIVTSGGLRKQFL. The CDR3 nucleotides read TGTGCCAGTAGCTCGCGCATCGTAACTAGCGGGGGACTAAGGAAGCAGTTCCTC.

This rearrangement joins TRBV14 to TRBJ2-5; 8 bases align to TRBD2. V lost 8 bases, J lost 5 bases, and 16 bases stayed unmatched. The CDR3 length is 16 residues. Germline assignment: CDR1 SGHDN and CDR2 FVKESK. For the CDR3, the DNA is TGTGCCAGCGCAGGTAATCCAGCGGGGGTCCAGGAGACCCAGTACTTC. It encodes CASAGNPAGVQETQYF.

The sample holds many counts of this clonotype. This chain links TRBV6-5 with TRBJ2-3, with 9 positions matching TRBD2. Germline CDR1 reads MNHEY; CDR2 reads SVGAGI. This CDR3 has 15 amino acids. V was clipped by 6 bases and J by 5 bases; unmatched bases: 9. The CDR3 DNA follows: TGTGCCAGCAGATCGCGGGGGGGCCGGAGAGATACGCAGTATTTT. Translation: CASRSRGGRRDTQYF.

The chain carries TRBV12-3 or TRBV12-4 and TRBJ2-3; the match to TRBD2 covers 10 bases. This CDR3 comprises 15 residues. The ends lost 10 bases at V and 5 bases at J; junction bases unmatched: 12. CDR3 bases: TGTGCCAACAGGACTAGCGGCCCTCGTCTAGATACGCAGTATTTT. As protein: CANRTSGPRLDTQYF.

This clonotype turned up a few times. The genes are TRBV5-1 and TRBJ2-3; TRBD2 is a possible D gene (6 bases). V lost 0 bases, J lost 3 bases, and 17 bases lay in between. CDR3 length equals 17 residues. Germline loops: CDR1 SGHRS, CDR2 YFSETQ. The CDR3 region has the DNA TGCGCCAGCAGCTTGGCCGTACTAGCCCAGAATACAGATACGCAGTATTTT. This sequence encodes CASSLAVLAQNTDTQYF.

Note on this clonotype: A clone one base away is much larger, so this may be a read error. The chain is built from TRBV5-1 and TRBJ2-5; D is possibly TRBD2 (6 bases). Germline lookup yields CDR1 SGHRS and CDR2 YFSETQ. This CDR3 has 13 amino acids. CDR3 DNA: TGCGCCAGCGCCCCGGGAGTAAGAGAGATCCAGTACTTC. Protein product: CASAPGVREIQYF.

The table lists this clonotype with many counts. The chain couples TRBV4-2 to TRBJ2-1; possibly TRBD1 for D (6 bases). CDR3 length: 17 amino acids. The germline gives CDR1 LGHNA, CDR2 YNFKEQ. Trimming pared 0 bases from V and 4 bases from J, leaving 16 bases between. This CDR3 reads CASSQDQATTGYNEQFF. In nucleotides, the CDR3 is TGTGCCAGCAGCCAAGATCAGGCGACGACAGGTTACAATGAGCAGTTCTTC.

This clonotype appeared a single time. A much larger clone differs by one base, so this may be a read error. The CDR3 nucleotides read TGCAGTGCTGACCAAGGTGACTCCTACGAGCAGTACTTC. This translates into CSADQGDSYEQYF. The chain recombines TRBV20-1 with TRBJ2-7; D gene unclear. Germline V gene sequence: CDR1 DFQATT, CDR2 SNEGSKA (reference sequence). V lost 5 bases to trimming and J lost 0 bases, with 11 bases between them. This CDR3 is 13 amino acids long.

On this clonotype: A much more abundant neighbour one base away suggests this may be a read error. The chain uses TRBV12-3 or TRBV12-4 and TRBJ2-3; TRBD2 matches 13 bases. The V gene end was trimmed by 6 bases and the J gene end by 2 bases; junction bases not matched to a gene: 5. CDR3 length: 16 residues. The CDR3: CASRSGTSGITDTQYF. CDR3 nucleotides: TGTGCCAGCAGGTCAGGGACTAGCGGGATCACAGATACGCAGTATTTT.

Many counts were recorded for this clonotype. The CDR3 sequence is CASSFGRNTEAFF. CDR3 bases: TGTGCCAGCAGCTTTGGGAGGAACACTGAAGCTTTCTTT. J is TRBJ1-1 and V is TRBV7-8; D ambiguous. The ends were cut back, 3 bases at V and 1 base at J, with 6 bases in the middle. CDR1 SGHVS and CDR2 FQNEAQ come from the germline V gene. This CDR3 spans 13 amino acids.

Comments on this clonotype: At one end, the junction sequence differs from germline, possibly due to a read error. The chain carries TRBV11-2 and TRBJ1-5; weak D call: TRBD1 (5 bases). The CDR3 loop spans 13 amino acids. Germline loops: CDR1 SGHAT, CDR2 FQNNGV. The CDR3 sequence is CAISLGVNQPQHF. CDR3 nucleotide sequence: TGTGCCATCAGCTTAGGGGTTAATCAGCCCCAACATTTT.

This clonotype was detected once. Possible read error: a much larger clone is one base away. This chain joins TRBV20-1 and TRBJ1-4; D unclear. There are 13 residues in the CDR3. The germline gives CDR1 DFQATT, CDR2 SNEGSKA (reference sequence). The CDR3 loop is CGASLNRREKLFF. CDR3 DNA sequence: TGCGGTGCTAGTCTGAACCGGAGGGAAAAACTGTTTTTT.

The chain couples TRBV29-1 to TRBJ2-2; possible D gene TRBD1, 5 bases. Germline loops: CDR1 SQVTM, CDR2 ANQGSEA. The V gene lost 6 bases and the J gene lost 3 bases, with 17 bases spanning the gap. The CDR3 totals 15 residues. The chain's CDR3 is CSVSRQSLDTGELFF. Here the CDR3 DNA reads TGCAGCGTATCCCGACAGAGCCTCGACACCGGGGAGCTGTTTTTT.

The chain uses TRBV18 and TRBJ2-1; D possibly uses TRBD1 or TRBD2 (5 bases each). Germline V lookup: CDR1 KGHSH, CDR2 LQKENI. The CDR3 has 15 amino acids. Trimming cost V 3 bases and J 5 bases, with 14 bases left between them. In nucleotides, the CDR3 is TGTGCCAGCTCACCTCCCATTGGGGGTAACAATGAGCAGTTCTTC. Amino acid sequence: CASSPPIGGNNEQFF. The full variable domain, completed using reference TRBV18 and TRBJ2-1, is NAGVMQNPRHLVRRRGQEARLRCSPMKGHSHVYWYRQLPEEGLKFMVYLQKENIIDESGMPKERFSAEFPKEGPSILRIQQVVRGDSAAYFCASSPPIGGNNEQFFGPGTRLTVL.

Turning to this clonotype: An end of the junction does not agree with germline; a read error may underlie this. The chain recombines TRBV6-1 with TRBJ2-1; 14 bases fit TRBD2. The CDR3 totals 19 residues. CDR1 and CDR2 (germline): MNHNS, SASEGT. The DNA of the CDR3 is TGTGCCAGCAGTAAATGGACTAGCGGGAGGTTGTGCTCCTTCAATGAGCCGTTCTTC. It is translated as CASSKWTSGRLCSFNEPFF.

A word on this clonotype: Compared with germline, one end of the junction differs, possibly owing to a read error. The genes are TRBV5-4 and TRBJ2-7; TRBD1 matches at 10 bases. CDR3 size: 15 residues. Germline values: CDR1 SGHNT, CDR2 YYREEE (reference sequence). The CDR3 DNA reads TGTGCCAGCAGCCCTGGGGGGACAGGGGCCTACGAGCAGTACTTT. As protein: CASSPGGTGAYEQYF.

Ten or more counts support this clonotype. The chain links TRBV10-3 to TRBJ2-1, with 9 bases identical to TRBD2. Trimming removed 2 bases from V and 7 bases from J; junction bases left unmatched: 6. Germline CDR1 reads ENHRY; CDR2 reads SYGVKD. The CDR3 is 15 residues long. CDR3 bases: TGTGCCATCAGTGAGAATAGCGGGAGCGAAAATGAGCAGTTCTTC. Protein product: CAISENSGSENEQFF.

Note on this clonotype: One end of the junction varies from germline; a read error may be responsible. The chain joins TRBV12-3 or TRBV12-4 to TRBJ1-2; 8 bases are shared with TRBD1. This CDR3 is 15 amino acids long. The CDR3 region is CTSSPHGRGPYGYTF. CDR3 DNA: TGTACCAGCAGTCCCCATGGCAGGGGGCCATATGGCTACACCTTC.

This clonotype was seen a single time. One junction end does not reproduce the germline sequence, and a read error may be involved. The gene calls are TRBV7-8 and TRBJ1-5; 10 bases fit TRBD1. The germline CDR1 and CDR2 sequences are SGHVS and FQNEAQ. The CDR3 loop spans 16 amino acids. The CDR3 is CTSSRQGAYSNQPKHF. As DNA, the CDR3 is TGTACTAGCAGCCGACAGGGGGCTTATAGCAACCAGCCCAAGCATTTT.

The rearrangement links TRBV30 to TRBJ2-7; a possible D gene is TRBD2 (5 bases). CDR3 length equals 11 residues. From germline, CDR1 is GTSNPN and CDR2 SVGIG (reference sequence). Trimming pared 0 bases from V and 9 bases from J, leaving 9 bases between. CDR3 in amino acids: CAWSVQGRQYF. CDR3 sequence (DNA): TGTGCCTGGAGTGTACAAGGGAGGCAGTACTTC.

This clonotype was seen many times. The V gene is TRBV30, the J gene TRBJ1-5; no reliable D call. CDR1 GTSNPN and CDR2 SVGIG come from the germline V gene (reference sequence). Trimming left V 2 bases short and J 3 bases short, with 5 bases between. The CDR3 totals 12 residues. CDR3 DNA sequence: TGTGCCTGGAGTCTAATCAATCAGCCCCAGCATTTT. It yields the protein CAWSLINQPQHF.

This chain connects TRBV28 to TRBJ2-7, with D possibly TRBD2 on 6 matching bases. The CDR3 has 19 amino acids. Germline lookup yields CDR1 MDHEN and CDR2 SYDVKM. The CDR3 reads CTNDSLQKRAGTPYYEQYF. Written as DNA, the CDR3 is TGTACCAACGACTCACTTCAAAAAAGAGCCGGGACTCCGTACTACGAGCAGTACTTC.

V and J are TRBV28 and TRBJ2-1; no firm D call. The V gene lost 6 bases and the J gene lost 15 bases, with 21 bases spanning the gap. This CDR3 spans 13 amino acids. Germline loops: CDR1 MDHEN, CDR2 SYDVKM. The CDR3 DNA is TGTGCCAGCAGGTCCCACGGTGGCAATGAGTGGTTCTTC. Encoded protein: CASRSHGGNEWFF.